The entry below gives a single T cell receptor beta chain sequence along with its context. Its antigen is as yet unknown. The data stem from a study of OX40 agonist ivuxolimab in advanced cancers. Study observations and caveats: Clonal expansion was among the lowest in partial responders at 0.1-3.0 mg/kg, especially CD8+. Clonal expansion from baseline to week 6 occurred in both CD4+ and CD8+ T cells.

TCRdb's table, derived via immunoSEQ multiplex PCR, lists solely in-frame clones and lacks some. The sample lists approximately 97,000 clones, 80% to 90% occurring once. Sequences were derived from CD4+ or CD8+ T cells sorted from blood, sampled in a trial of the OX40 agonist ivuxolimab. This TCR came from an adult with an advanced solid tumor such as melanoma, head and neck, liver or kidney cancer.

The CDR3 DNA is TGTGCCAGCAGCGGGGACAGGGTAACACTCTCTGGAAACACCATATATTTT. Amino acids: CASSGDRVTLSGNTIYF. This chain joins TRBV7-9 and TRBJ1-3; TRBD1 matches at 9 bases. CDR1 and CDR2 (germline): SEHNR, FQNEAQ (reference sequence). The V gene end was trimmed by 5 bases and the J gene end by 0 bases; junction bases not matched to a gene: 8. The CDR3 has 17 amino acids. Drawing the rest from reference TRBV7-9 and TRBJ1-3, the complete variable domain is DTGVSQNPRHKITKRGQNVTFRCDPISEHNRLYWYRQTLGQGPEFLTYFQNEAQLEKSRLLSDRFSAERPKGSFSTLEIQRTEQGDSAMYLCASSGDRVTLSGNTIYFGEGSWLTVV.